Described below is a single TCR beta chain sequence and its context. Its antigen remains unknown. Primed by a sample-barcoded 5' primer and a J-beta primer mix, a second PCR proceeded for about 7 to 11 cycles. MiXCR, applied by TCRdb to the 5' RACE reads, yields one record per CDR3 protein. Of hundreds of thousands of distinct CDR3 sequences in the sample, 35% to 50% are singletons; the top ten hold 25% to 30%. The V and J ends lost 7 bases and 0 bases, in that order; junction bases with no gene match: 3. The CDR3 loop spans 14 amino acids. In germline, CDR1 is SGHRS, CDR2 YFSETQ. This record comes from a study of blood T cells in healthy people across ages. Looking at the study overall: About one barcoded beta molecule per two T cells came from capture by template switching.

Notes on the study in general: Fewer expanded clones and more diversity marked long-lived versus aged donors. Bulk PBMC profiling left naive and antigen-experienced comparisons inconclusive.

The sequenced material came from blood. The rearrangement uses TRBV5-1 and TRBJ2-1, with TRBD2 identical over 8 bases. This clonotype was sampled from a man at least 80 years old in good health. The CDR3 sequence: CASGSGSSYNEQFF. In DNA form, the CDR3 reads TGCGCCAGCGGGAGCGGGAGCTCCTACAATGAGCAGTTCTTC.